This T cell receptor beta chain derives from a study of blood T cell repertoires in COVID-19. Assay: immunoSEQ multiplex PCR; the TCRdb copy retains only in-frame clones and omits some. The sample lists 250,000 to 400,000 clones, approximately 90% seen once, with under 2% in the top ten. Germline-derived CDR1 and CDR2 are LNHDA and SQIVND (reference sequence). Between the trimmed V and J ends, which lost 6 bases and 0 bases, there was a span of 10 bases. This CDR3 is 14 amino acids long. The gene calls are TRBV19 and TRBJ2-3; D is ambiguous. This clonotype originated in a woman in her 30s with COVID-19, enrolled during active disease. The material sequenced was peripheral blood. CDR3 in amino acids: CASRTDSSTDTQYF. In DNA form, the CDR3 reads TGTGCCAGTAGAACAGATTCTAGCACAGATACGCAGTATTTT.